The rows below give T cell receptor beta chains drawn from one sample of a study of human T cells and chemical hapten exposure. TCRdb recomputed calls from the RACE reads with MiXCR, one row per CDR3 protein. Altogether around 76,000 distinct CDR3 sequences are present, around 11% being singletons, with the ten largest covering 3.5%. Sequencing was performed on whole blood, taken in connection with sensitization to the hapten diphenylcyclopropenone (DPC). These receptors all stem from a woman aged 60-75 years with alopecia areata. Some clones in this sample may be carry-over from other donors' samples. CDR3s leave out the opening cysteine and the closing phenylalanine or tryptophan.

>TRBV18
ASSSDPEPRAEQY
>TRBV4-1
ASSQAAGGYT
>TRBV6-6
ASSYSDRGYEQY
>TRBV29-1
SGYGENEKLF
>TRBV29-1
SVGPPNTGELF
>TRBV18
ASSPGNTYGNTIY
>TRBV7-6
ASSSPGGHNEQY
>TRBV7-3
ASSTTGGLADTQY
>TRBV6-2/TRBV6-3
ASSYLLGYLNFNQPQH
>TRBV18
ASSPGDAGYT
>TRBV18
ASSPGEGEKLF
>TRBV20-1
SARRQTSGNTIY
>TRBV6-6
ASSYSYTEAF
>TRBV7-9
ASSQMDTQY
>TRBV12-3/TRBV12-4
ASSLGTRTDTQY
>TRBV29-1
SVKRAGSTDTQY
>TRBV9
ASSSPSGGTYEQY
>TRBV7-6
ASSLGTGFVNEQF
>TRBV10-2
ASITTSGGRSYEQY
>TRBV11-2
ASSYRVSYNEQF
>TRBV20-1
SARGLGGANSPLH
>TRBV3-1
ASSQVISGNIQY
>TRBV9
ASSEGADTEAF
>TRBV2
ASSGQGAELF
>TRBV20-1
SALRNTQY
>TRBV20-1
SGGGLGYEQY
>TRBV18
ASSPRDDTGELF
>TRBV10-3
AISDGDFRETQY
>TRBV29-1
STPGGGFETQY
>TRBV20-1
SASIRRVDTEAF
>TRBV2
ASSDNFGNQPQH
>TRBV4-2
ASSRGLAGGGPQETQY
>TRBV6-5
ASSLTGAYEQY
>TRBV7-7
ASSLGLPPDTQY
>TRBV20-1
SATQGIRDTQY
>TRBV28
ASSPGGSNTDTQY
>TRBV20-1
SARGGGRNTEAF
>TRBV5-1
ASSRSTGSSYEQY
>TRBV7-2
ASNKTGVLQETQY
>TRBV7-2
ASSSLSAGNEQF
>TRBV7-3
ASSPISRISVANVLT
>TRBV6-6
ASSYPDRRRNTIY
>TRBV6-1
ASSEAAAPNYGYT
>TRBV3-1
ASSRTQGANTEAF
>TRBV20-1
SVPPRDSTDTQY
>TRBV7-2
ASSLAGADTQY
>TRBV2
ASSVEDSSYEQY
>TRBV6-4
ASSDGQGGTDTQY
>TRBV14
ASSQLTGREAF